A selection of T cell receptor beta chains follows, all from one sample in a study of beta chain features in type 1 diabetes. Method: immunoSEQ multiplex PCR; TCRdb's copy keeps in-frame clones and lacks some. The data hold 640,000 or so clones, with about 14% observed a single time. The specimen was naive CD4+ T cells from blood. These receptors were collected from a man between 18 and 29 years old with type 1 diabetes. CDR3s include the opening cysteine and the closing phenylalanine or tryptophan.

TRBV30 CAWSNGGYGYTF
TRBV28 CASSKGGRADYGYTF
TRBV7-9 CASGRDAIGNTIYF
TRBV2 CASRNTDTQYF
TRBV30 CAWRTSGGEETQYF
TRBV20-1 CSARGTEAFF
TRBV30 CAWSVLQGSYQPQHF
TRBV30 CAWTGQGWGYGYTF
TRBV19 CASSNSRTSGGAVIHEQFF
TRBV2 CASSEARGRVTDTQYF
TRBV4-3 CASSQALAGYQPQHF
TRBV4-3 CASSQADTEAFF
TRBV30 CAWRVRAYNEQFF
TRBV28 CASSLIHEQFF
TRBV6-1 CASSTNRATQPQHF
TRBV28 CASLRGLAGNTIYF
TRBV9 CASSVGEEGYGYTF
TRBV7-2 CASSLGVSSGNTIYF
TRBV6-5 CASSPRDRKNTEAFF
TRBV6-5 CASSYSYRDQPQHF
TRBV29-1 CSVSVNYGYTF
TRBV28 CASSSLGPQDTEAFF
TRBV20-1 CSVDNTEAFF
TRBV2 CASSETGLGSYEQYF
TRBV5-1 CASSPDGVNTEAFF
TRBV14 CASMRRTGTPNEQFF
TRBV30 CAWTITGVPETQYF
TRBV21-1 CASSKAQSAVDSNYGYTF
TRBV7-9 CASSFDRGSTYEQYF
TRBV18 CASSPPATNTEAFF
TRBV2 CASSEELRTEQFF
TRBV4-2 CASTSTRGATF
TRBV15 CATSRPGQGSTYGYTF
TRBV9 CASSPRINGETQYF
TRBV4-2 CASSLSVDTQYF